This entry lists 29 T cell receptor beta chains sequenced from one sample in a study of a mutant IDH1 vaccine in newly diagnosed glioma. The time point is: week 23, last vaccination. Vaccination used 300 ug of mutant IDH1 20-mer peptide per dose, with topical imiquimod. Antigens for these TCRs are unknown. Data came from immunoSEQ multiplex PCR; TCRdb stores just in-frame clones and leaves some out. Among 25,000 to 35,000 clones listed, 80% were seen once. Sample: PBMCs, taken from a glioma patient whose treatment included an IDH1 peptide vaccine. Receptor source: a woman in her late teens or twenties with glioma.

The chain is built from TRBV7-9 and TRBJ1-3; D unclear. The CDR3 sequence is 15 residues long. Germline CDR1 and CDR2: SEHNR and FQNEAQ (reference sequence). V was shortened by 1 base and J by 2 bases, with 9 bases between the two germline ends. CDR3 sequence: CASSLGGRTGNTIYF. The CDR3 region has the DNA TGTGCCAGCAGCTTAGGGGGAAGGACTGGAAACACCATATATTTT.

V gene TRBV7-2 combines with J gene TRBJ1-2; no clear D. The CDR3 is 12 amino acids. Germline V CDR1 and CDR2: SGHTA, FQGNSA. The V end was cut by 5 bases, the J end by 8 bases, with 12 bases between. This chain's CDR3 is CASSPATEGYTF. CDR3 nucleotide sequence: TGTGCCAGCAGCCCCGCCACCGAGGGCTACACCTTC. The full variable domain, with the rest looked up from reference TRBV7-2 and TRBJ1-2, is GAGVSQSPSNKVTEKGKDVELRCDPISGHTALYWYRQSLGQGLEFLIYFQGNSAPDKSGLPSDRFSAERTGGSVSTLTIQRTQQEDSAVYLCASSPATEGYTFGSGTRLTVV.

The table lists this clone with a count of one. This chain joins TRBV10-2 and TRBJ1-4, with unresolved D. CDR1 WSHSY and CDR2 SAAADI come from the germline V gene. This CDR3 has 12 residues. Deletions cut 0 bases from V and 9 bases from J, with 5 bases between. The CDR3 spells CASSESFQKLFF. The CDR3, as DNA: TGCGCCAGCAGTGAGTCGTTCCAAAAACTGTTTTTT.

Remarks on this clone: A read error may produce the germline difference seen at one junction end. This chain joins TRBV30 and TRBJ1-1; 7 nucleotides agree with TRBD1. The CDR3 sequence is 17 residues long. The V gene's germline CDR1 is GTSNPN and CDR2 SVGIG (reference sequence). CDR3 sequence reads: CAWSGRPTGSMNTGAFF. As DNA, the CDR3 is TGTGCCTGGAGTGGCAGGCCGACAGGGTCCATGAACACTGGAGCTTTCTTT. Full variable domain (missing parts from reference TRBV30 and TRBJ1-1): SQTIHQWPATLVQPVGSPLSLECTVEGTSNPNLYWYRQAAGRGLQLLFYSVGIGQISSEVPQNLSASRPQDRQFILSSKKLLLSDSGFYLCAWSGRPTGSMNTGAFFGQGTRLTVV.

This clone was observed once. The V and J genes are TRBV28 and TRBJ2-4; the match to TRBD1 covers 9 bases. V was clipped by 5 bases and J by 0 bases; unmatched bases: 2. The CDR3 has 15 residues. Germline V gene data show CDR1 as MDHEN and CDR2 as SYDVKM. CDR3 in DNA: TGTGCCAGCAGTCGGACAGGGGCAGCCAAAAACATTCAGTACTTC. This translates into CASSRTGAAKNIQYF.

The rearrangement links TRBV10-3 to TRBJ2-2; D gene unclear. The germline V gene has CDR1 ENHRY and CDR2 SYGVKD. The CDR3 contains 13 residues. Trimming stripped 6 bases from V and 0 bases from J, with 5 bases between. DNA for the CDR3: TGTGCCATCAGAGACACGAACACCGGGGAGCTGTTTTTT. This gives the protein CAIRDTNTGELFF.

J is TRBJ2-5 and V is TRBV6-5; the D is unclear. The CDR3 runs 15 residues. Germline V gene lookup returns CDR1 MNHEY and CDR2 SVGAGI. Trimming took 0 bases from V and 5 from J, leaving 13 bases between them. The CDR3 sequence: CASSYSRSGWETQYF. DNA for the CDR3: TGTGCCAGCAGTTACTCGAGGTCGGGTTGGGAGACCCAGTACTTC.

The CDR3 reads CASSLARGQPNYQETQYF. The DNA of the CDR3 is TGTGCCAGCAGCTTAGCGAGGGGACAACCGAATTATCAAGAGACCCAGTACTTC. J is TRBJ2-5 and V is TRBV7-9, with D perhaps TRBD1 (6 bases). The CDR3 consists of 18 residues. The V end was cut by 0 bases, the J end by 2 bases, with 19 bases between. CDR1 is SEHNR, CDR2 FQNEAQ, per germline (reference sequence).

This CDR3 reads CASSFSSSQYNEQFF. CDR3 nucleotides: TGTGCCAGCAGTTTCTCCAGTTCCCAATACAATGAGCAGTTCTTC. The rearrangement uses TRBV6-5 and TRBJ2-1, with D uncertain. V was pared by 4 bases and J by 4 bases, with 14 bases between. Germline CDR1 reads MNHEY; CDR2 reads SVGAGI. The CDR3 is made up of 15 amino acids.

This clone was recorded once. This sequence joins TRBV6-1 and TRBJ2-7; maybe TRBD1 (7 bases). Trimming removed 3 bases from V and 1 base from J, with 10 bases in between. The CDR3 spans 14 residues. CDR1 and CDR2 from the germline V gene are MNHNS and SASEGT. The CDR3 region has the DNA TGTGCCAGCAGTGAGTCAGGGGGGTCCTACGAGCAGTACTTC. Amino acid sequence: CASSESGGSYEQYF.

The V call is TRBV6-6, the J call TRBJ1-5; the D is unclear. Per the germline V gene, CDR1 is MNHNY and CDR2 is SVGAGI (reference sequence). The CDR3 is 15 residues long. The V end lost 6 bases, the J end lost 1 base, and 13 bases lay between the germline ends. The CDR3 here is CASRTGPVSNQPQHF. In DNA form, the CDR3 reads TGTGCCAGCAGGACCGGGCCCGTCAGCAATCAGCCCCAGCATTTT.

The chain employs TRBV7-8 and TRBJ2-1, with D possibly being TRBD2 (6 bases). Looked up from germline, CDR1 is SGHVS and CDR2 is FQNEAQ. Trimming removed 3 bases at V and 0 bases at J, with 12 bases between. There are 16 residues in the CDR3. In DNA form, the CDR3 reads TGTGCCAGCAGCTTCCGGGACTTGAGCTCCTACAATGAGCAGTTCTTC. It yields the protein CASSFRDLSSYNEQFF.

J is TRBJ1-2 and V is TRBV6-5; D is undetermined. Trimming removed 2 bases at V and 0 bases at J, with 4 bases between. This CDR3 comprises 13 residues. CDR1 and CDR2 (germline): MNHEY, SVGAGI. CDR3 bases: TGTGCCAGCAGTTACGACACTAACTATGGCTACACCTTC. Protein product: CASSYDTNYGYTF.

This clone was recorded only once. This rearrangement joins TRBV5-1 to TRBJ1-1, with TRBD1 matching 8 bases. J lost 11 bases, V lost 5 bases, and 11 bases had no gene match. This CDR3 is 13 amino acids long. Germline V gene lookup returns CDR1 SGHRS and CDR2 YFSETQ. CDR3 amino acids: CASREEDRERAFF. The DNA for the CDR3 is TGCGCCAGCAGAGAAGAGGACAGGGAGAGGGCTTTCTTT.

The chain couples TRBV7-2 to TRBJ1-3; D is unresolved. Trimming shortened V by 5 bases and J by 4 bases, and 12 bases separated the two germline ends. Germline V gives CDR1 SGHTA, CDR2 FQGNSA. CDR3 length: 14 residues. CDR3 DNA: TGTGCCAGCAGCCCGAGCGGTTTAGGAAACACCATATATTTT. Its protein is CASSPSGLGNTIYF.

This clone was counted a single time. This chain joins TRBV4-3 and TRBJ2-3, with 7 bases that match TRBD2. Germline assignment: CDR1 LGHNA and CDR2 YSLEER. V lost 1 base and J lost 1; bases outside the gene matches: 2. The CDR3 is made up of 15 amino acids. The CDR3 sequence: CASSQGAGGTDTQYF. As DNA, the CDR3 is TGCGCCAGCAGCCAAGGGGCGGGGGGCACAGATACGCAGTATTTT.

The rearrangement links TRBV15 to TRBJ2-5; D not resolved. Germline CDR1 LNHNV, CDR2 YYDKDF (reference sequence). Trimming took off 0 bases at V and 4 bases at J, with 9 bases between the two ends. This CDR3 region has 14 residues. CDR3 DNA: TGTGCCACCAGCAGAGACGAACACGGAGAGACCCAGTACTTC. Its protein product is CATSRDEHGETQYF.

The V call is TRBV10-3, the J call TRBJ2-2, with D perhaps given as TRBD1 or TRBD2 (5 bases each). Trimming shortened V by 10 bases and J by 5 bases, and 14 bases separated the two germline ends. The CDR3 runs to 13 residues. CDR1 is ENHRY, CDR2 SYGVKD, per germline. CDR3: CATRDPGTGELFF. CDR3 coding DNA: TGTGCCACCAGGGACCCAGGGACCGGGGAGCTGTTTTTT.

The CDR3 loop is CASGQGAVGYTF. CDR3 DNA sequence: TGTGCCAGTGGACAGGGGGCGGTTGGCTACACCTTC. The chain has TRBV6-1 and TRBJ1-2; 11 bases agree with TRBD1. The CDR3 is made up of 12 amino acids. V shed 9 bases and J 7 bases; nucleotides not matched to a gene: 4. Germline assignment: CDR1 MNHNS and CDR2 SASEGT.

In its sample, this clone was seen once. The J gene is TRBJ2-3, the V gene TRBV28, with 7 nucleotides matching TRBD1. The CDR3 spans 16 residues. V lost 10 bases, J lost 1 base, and 14 bases stayed unmatched. Germline loops: CDR1 MDHEN, CDR2 SYDVKM. CDR3 in amino acids: CATYNIRGSGTDTQYF. The CDR3 bases are TGTGCCACCTATAATATCAGGGGGAGTGGCACAGATACGCAGTATTTT. Full variable domain (remainder filled in from reference TRBV28 and TRBJ2-3): DVKVTQSSRYLVKRTGEKVFLECVQDMDHENMFWYRQDPGLGLRLIYFSYDVKMKEKGDIPEGYSVSREKKERFSLILESASTNQTSMYLCATYNIRGSGTDTQYFGPGTRLTVL.

The V gene is TRBV6-1, the J gene TRBJ2-5, with D possibly TRBD2 on 7 matching bases. This CDR3 spans 16 amino acids. Trimming took 3 bases from V and 5 from J, leaving 19 bases between them. In germline, CDR1 is MNHNS, CDR2 SASEGT. The CDR3 here is CASSEDRGPGGETQYF. CDR3 bases: TGTGCCAGCAGTGAGGATAGGGGCCCGGGGGGCGAGACCCAGTACTTC.

J is TRBJ1-5 and V is TRBV4-1; D might be TRBD1 (6 bases). Trimming took 1 base from V and 0 from J, leaving 22 bases between them. The CDR3 totals 20 residues. In germline, CDR1 is MGHRA, CDR2 YSYEKL. CDR3 sequence (DNA): TGCGCCAGCAGCCAAGGCTTCCCCCTGGGGGCAGACTATAGCAATCAGCCCCAGCATTTT. Translated: CASSQGFPLGADYSNQPQHF.

This clone has only one observation. The rearrangement uses TRBV7-2 and TRBJ2-3; 10 bases line up with TRBD2. The CDR3 covers 16 residues. With 6 bases clipped from V and 2 bases from J, the junction kept 8 bases outside the gene matches. Germline V lookup: CDR1 SGHTA, CDR2 FQGNSA. The CDR3 DNA reads as TGTGCCAGCAGTTATATAGCGGGGGGACACACAGATACGCAGTATTTT. This translates into CASSYIAGGHTDTQYF.

V and J are TRBV15 and TRBJ1-1; perhaps TRBD1 as D (6 bases). The germline gives CDR1 LNHNV, CDR2 YYDKDF (reference sequence). Deletions cut 3 bases from V and 3 bases from J, with 11 bases between. CDR3 length equals 14 residues. CDR3 residues: CATSSRGGHTEAFF. The CDR3 nucleotides are TGTGCCACCAGCAGCCGGGGGGGGCACACTGAAGCTTTCTTT.

The V call is TRBV5-1, the J call TRBJ1-6; maybe TRBD1 (6 bases). V was trimmed by 6 bases and J by 7 bases, leaving 14 bases between them. This CDR3 region has 14 residues. CDR1 is SGHRS and CDR2 is YFSETQ in the germline V gene. The CDR3: CASNRAGDNSPLHF. The CDR3 DNA follows: TGCGCCAGCAACCGCGCAGGGGACAATTCACCCCTCCACTTT.

V is TRBV28 and J is TRBJ1-1; TRBD1 might be the D (5 bases). Germline V gene sequence: CDR1 MDHEN, CDR2 SYDVKM. The CDR3 is 12 residues long. V lost 2 bases, J lost 7 bases, and 8 bases lay in between. CDR3 DNA sequence: TGTGCCAGCAGTTTACATCAGGGTGAAGCTTTCTTT. As protein: CASSLHQGEAFF.

This chain uses TRBV29-1 with TRBJ2-1, with D perhaps assigned TRBD1 or TRBD2 (5 bases each). V dropped 3 bases and J dropped 0 bases, with 15 bases sitting between them. CDR3 size: 16 residues. Germline V CDR1 and CDR2: SQVTM, ANQGSEA. CDR3 protein: CSVETLDRSSYNEQFF. In nucleotides, the CDR3 is TGCAGCGTTGAGACACTAGACAGAAGCTCCTACAATGAGCAGTTCTTC.

The gene calls are TRBV6-4 and TRBJ2-1; 7 bases match TRBD1. Germline CDR1 is MRHNA and CDR2 is SNTAGT. The CDR3 has 15 residues. V lost 6 bases and J lost 4; bases outside the gene matches: 9. CDR3 bases: TGTGCCAGCAGGGCGGCAGGGGGATCATACAATGAGCAGTTCTTC. Translating it yields CASRAAGGSYNEQFF.

V is TRBV6-1 and J is TRBJ2-3, with D tentatively TRBD1 (5 bases). The V end lost 8 bases, the J end lost 4 bases, and 13 bases lay between the germline ends. Germline CDR1 reads MNHNS; CDR2 reads SASEGT. The CDR3 has 13 amino acids. The CDR3 region is CASSVGVPDTQYF. In DNA, the CDR3 is TGTGCCAGCTCGGTAGGGGTCCCAGATACGCAGTATTTT.